Following are 28 T cell receptor beta chains from one sample sequenced in a study of blood T cell repertoires in COVID-19. Libraries were prepared by immunoSEQ multiplex PCR; TCRdb keeps only in-frame clonotypes and omits some of them. The sample lists roughly 280,000 clones; under 90% were seen once. Sequences were obtained from peripheral blood. The receptor set was obtained from a man over 45 with acute or convalescent COVID-19.

The rearrangement uses TRBV4-2 and TRBJ2-4; D is perhaps TRBD2 (6 bases). This CDR3 has 14 residues. The V and J ends lost 1 base and 9 bases respectively, with 13 bases between them. CDR1 and CDR2 from the germline V gene are LGHNA and YNFKEQ. The CDR3: CASSQGGGLTIQYF. CDR3 sequence (DNA): TGTGCCAGCAGCCAAGGTGGAGGGCTGACCATTCAGTACTTC.

This chain joins TRBV19 and TRBJ1-2; TRBD1 aligns across 8 bases. CDR1 LNHDA and CDR2 SQIVND come from the germline V gene (reference sequence). This CDR3 spans 12 amino acids. With V trimmed by 7 bases and J by 7 bases, 5 bases remained unmatched. CDR3 nucleotides: TGTGCCAGTAATGGCAGGGGGCTTGGCTACACCTTC. Translating gives CASNGRGLGYTF.

J is TRBJ1-3 and V is TRBV3-1 (or the pseudogene TRBV3-2); TRBD1 aligns across 9 bases. J lost 0 bases, V lost 4 bases, and 7 bases had no gene match. CDR1 and CDR2 from the germline V gene are LGHDT and YNNKEL (reference sequence). CDR3 length: 17 amino acids. CDR3 loop: CASSPRQGGNSGNTIYF. DNA of the CDR3: TGTGCCAGCAGCCCTCGACAGGGGGGGAACTCTGGAAACACCATATATTTT.

The V call is TRBV6-1, the J call TRBJ2-7; no firm D call. Germline CDR1 and CDR2: MNHNS and SASEGT. V was trimmed by 3 bases and J by 7 bases, leaving 10 bases between them. The CDR3 has 12 residues. The CDR3 nucleotides are TGTGCCAGCAGTGACCCTCGTCAGGAGCAGTACTTC. Protein sequence: CASSDPRQEQYF.

This sequence joins TRBV2 and TRBJ1-6; D is perhaps TRBD1 (5 bases). V gave up 7 bases and J gave up 3 bases, with 13 bases separating them. From germline, CDR1 is SNHLY and CDR2 FYNNEI. The CDR3 runs to 15 residues. In DNA, the CDR3 is TGTGCCAGCAACCGGGGACTTAACTATAATTCACCCCTCCACTTT. Translation: CASNRGLNYNSPLHF.

The V gene is TRBV9, the J gene TRBJ2-5; a weak D match, TRBD2 (5 bases). Germline loops: CDR1 SGDLS, CDR2 YYNGEE. Trimming removed 7 bases from V and 1 base from J, with 11 bases in between. The CDR3 extends over 13 amino acids. The chain's CDR3 is CASGSAFQETQYF. The CDR3 coding sequence is TGTGCCAGCGGGAGCGCCTTCCAAGAGACCCAGTACTTC. The full variable domain, completed using reference TRBV9 and TRBJ2-5, is DSGVTQTPKHLITATGQRVTLRCSPRSGDLSVYWYQQSLDQGLQFLIQYYNGEERAKGNILERFSAQQFPDLHSELNLSSLELGDSALYFCASGSAFQETQYFGPGTRLLVL.

The CDR3 sequence is CASSEGQGTSYGYTF. CDR3 in DNA: TGTGCCAGCAGCGAGGGACAGGGGACTAGCTATGGCTACACCTTC. The rearrangement links TRBV5-4 to TRBJ1-2; 10 nucleotides match TRBD1. V shed 4 bases and J 4 bases; nucleotides not matched to a gene: 7. This CDR3 has 15 residues. CDR1 is SGHNT, CDR2 YYREEE, per germline (reference sequence).

The chain's CDR3 is CASSVATGVADTQYF. CDR3 in DNA: TGTGCCAGCAGCGTAGCAACAGGGGTGGCGGATACGCAGTATTTT. The chain links TRBV9 to TRBJ2-3, with 7 positions matching TRBD1. J gave up 6 bases and V 0 bases, and 7 bases lay outside the gene matches. Germline V gene sequence: CDR1 SGDLS, CDR2 YYNGEE. The CDR3 has 15 amino acids.

V gene TRBV28 combines with J gene TRBJ2-7; D is possibly TRBD2 (6 bases). The CDR3 has 16 residues. Trimming took 5 bases from V and 3 from J, leaving 20 bases between them. Germline CDR1 reads MDHEN; CDR2 reads SYDVKM. The CDR3 protein is CASSRTTGRGSYEQYF. The CDR3 coding sequence is TGTGCCAGCAGTCGCACGACCGGGCGGGGTAGCTACGAGCAGTACTTC.

The genes are TRBV5-1 and TRBJ2-7; 10 nucleotides match TRBD1. Germline-derived CDR1 and CDR2 are SGHRS and YFSETQ. CDR3 length equals 16 residues. With 3 bases clipped from V and 4 bases from J, the junction kept 10 bases outside the gene matches. The chain's CDR3 is CASSSTPGTGEYEQYF. CDR3 in DNA: TGCGCCAGCAGCTCAACCCCCGGGACAGGGGAGTACGAGCAGTACTTC.

This chain joins TRBV3-1 (or the pseudogene TRBV3-2) and TRBJ1-6; D not resolved. Germline V gene data show CDR1 as LGHDT and CDR2 as YNNKEL (reference sequence). V gave up 4 bases and J gave up 10 bases, with 11 bases separating them. CDR3 length: 13 residues. The CDR3 sequence is CASSPAERSPLHF. In DNA, the CDR3 is TGTGCCAGCAGCCCCGCTGAGAGGTCACCCCTCCACTTT.

This chain connects TRBV2 to TRBJ1-5; the D is unclear. CDR1 is SNHLY, CDR2 FYNNEI, per germline. V was pared by 0 bases and J by 12 bases, with 6 bases between. The CDR3 is made up of 11 amino acids. DNA for the CDR3: TGTGCCAGCAGTGAAGCGCGGCTCCAGCATTTT. This encodes CASSEARLQHF.

The chain employs TRBV18 and TRBJ1-1; D ambiguous. Germline CDR1 reads KGHSH; CDR2 reads LQKENI. The V and J ends lost 3 bases and 1 base respectively, with 12 bases between them. This CDR3 is 15 amino acids long. This CDR3 is CASSPYPLRNTEAFF. The CDR3 nucleotides read TGTGCCAGCTCACCTTACCCCTTGCGGAACACTGAAGCTTTCTTT.

This rearrangement joins TRBV7-9 to TRBJ1-4; TRBD1 agrees at 8 bases. Trimming cost V 2 bases and J 0 bases; bases outside gene matches: 11. There are 19 residues in the CDR3. The germline V gene encodes CDR1 SEHNR and CDR2 FQNEAQ (reference sequence). CDR3 in DNA: TGTGCCAGCAGCTTAATCAGGGGGCACGACTTTGCAACTAATGAAAAACTGTTTTTT. It yields the protein CASSLIRGHDFATNEKLFF.

This clone has only one observation. The chain is built from TRBV10-3 and TRBJ2-7; TRBD2 matches 7 bases. With V trimmed by 4 bases and J by 6 bases, 3 bases remained unmatched. This CDR3 has 12 residues. CDR1 ENHRY and CDR2 SYGVKD come from the germline V gene. The CDR3 nucleotides are TGTGCCATCAGTGGGGGGGGAATCGAGCAGTACTTC. This translates into CAISGGGIEQYF.

The chain recombines TRBV19 with TRBJ1-6; 7 bases are shared with TRBD1. CDR1 and CDR2 (germline): LNHDA, SQIVND (reference sequence). This CDR3 spans 17 amino acids. V trimming: 5 bases; J trimming: 4 bases; junction bases outside the gene matches: 11. CDR3 DNA: TGTGCCAGTAGTCCCCCGCCACGACAGGGTTATAATTCACCCCTCCACTTT. Protein sequence: CASSPPPRQGYNSPLHF.

This chain joins TRBV18 and TRBJ2-3, with TRBD2 identical over 10 bases. Germline loops: CDR1 KGHSH, CDR2 LQKENI. Trimming removed 4 bases from V and 4 bases from J; junction bases left unmatched: 5. The length of the CDR3 is 15 residues. The CDR3 DNA sequence: TGTGCCAGCTCACGCGAGCGGGGGGGATCAGATACGCAGTATTTT. This gives the protein CASSRERGGSDTQYF.

The rearrangement uses TRBV7-3 and TRBJ2-2; 9 bases line up with TRBD1. This CDR3 region has 17 residues. Germline V lookup: CDR1 SGHTA, CDR2 FQGTGA. With V trimmed by 1 base and J by 4 bases, 7 bases remained unmatched. CDR3 in DNA: TGTGCCAGCAGCTTAAGTCGGGACAGGGTCGGCACCGGGGAGCTGTTTTTT. Its protein is CASSLSRDRVGTGELFF.

The chain couples TRBV5-1 to TRBJ1-4; D is perhaps TRBD1 (6 bases). V was pared by 0 bases and J by 8 bases, with 14 bases between. CDR1 SGHRS and CDR2 YFSETQ come from the germline V gene. CDR3 length: 15 residues. CDR3 nucleotides: TGCGCCAGCAGCTTGGTTACAGGGCTTTCCGAAAAACTGTTTTTT. Translation gives CASSLVTGLSEKLFF.

The chain combines TRBV9 with TRBJ2-5, with 7 bases aligning to TRBD2. V shed 0 bases, J shed 7 bases, and the junction held 3 bases outside the gene matches. Germline V gene lookup returns CDR1 SGDLS and CDR2 YYNGEE. CDR3 length equals 13 residues. In nucleotides, the CDR3 is TGTGCCAGCAGCGTAGAAGGGAGGGGGACCCAGTACTTC. This encodes CASSVEGRGTQYF.

This chain's CDR3 is CASSMIGQGTRDGSYNEQFF. DNA of the CDR3: TGTGCCAGTAGTATGATCGGACAGGGTACGAGGGACGGCTCCTACAATGAGCAGTTCTTC. The chain recombines TRBV19 with TRBJ2-1; TRBD1 matches 8 bases. V shed 3 bases, J shed 0 bases, and the junction held 16 bases outside the gene matches. Germline V gene data show CDR1 as LNHDA and CDR2 as SQIVND (reference sequence). The CDR3 sequence is 20 residues long.

V usage is TRBV25-1 and J usage is TRBJ1-2; maybe TRBD1 (6 bases). The V and J ends lost 5 bases and 2 bases respectively, with 12 bases between them. The CDR3 is made up of 14 amino acids. Per germline, CDR1 MGHDK and CDR2 SYGVNS. Written as DNA, the CDR3 is TGTGCCAGCAGTCCGACAGGTTGGAACTATGGCTACACCTTC. Its protein product is CASSPTGWNYGYTF.

The genes are TRBV6-5 and TRBJ1-6, with D uncertain. CDR1 MNHEY and CDR2 SVGAGI come from the germline V gene. The CDR3 is made up of 15 amino acids. V lost 2 bases and J 6 bases, leaving 11 bases between the germline ends. The DNA of the CDR3 is TGTGCCAGCAGTTACGCGGGCAAACTTAATTCACCCCTCCACTTT. Translation: CASSYAGKLNSPLHF.

Written as DNA, the CDR3 is TGCAGCGTTACCGGGACTAGCGGGGGACCGGGGTACTTC. This codes for CSVTGTSGGPGYF. This chain joins TRBV29-1 and TRBJ2-7, with TRBD2 matching 14 bases. Germline V gene sequence: CDR1 SQVTM, CDR2 ANQGSEA. CDR3 length: 13 amino acids. V shed 5 bases and J 12 bases; nucleotides not matched to a gene: 9.

The V call is TRBV7-9, the J call TRBJ2-7; D perhaps matches TRBD2 (6 bases). Germline CDR1 SEHNR, CDR2 FQNEAQ (reference sequence). Trimming left V 5 bases short and J 2 bases short, with 13 bases between. This CDR3 comprises 14 residues. The CDR3 region is CASSPKLAPYEQYF. CDR3 bases: TGTGCCAGCAGCCCGAAACTAGCTCCCTACGAGCAGTACTTC. Combining the CDR3 with reference TRBV7-9 and TRBJ2-7 gives the whole variable domain DTGVSQNPRHKITKRGQNVTFRCDPISEHNRLYWYRQTLGQGPEFLTYFQNEAQLEKSRLLSDRFSAERPKGSFSTLEIQRTEQGDSAMYLCASSPKLAPYEQYFGPGTRLTVT.

CDR3 sequence reads: CASSLRGATNEKLFF. Here the CDR3 DNA reads TGTGCCAGCAGCCTCAGGGGTGCAACTAATGAAAAACTGTTTTTT. This chain joins TRBV7-6 and TRBJ1-4; D perhaps matches TRBD1 (6 bases). CDR1 and CDR2 from the germline V gene are SGHVS and FNYEAQ. The V gene lost 5 bases and the J gene lost 0 bases, with 10 bases spanning the gap. This CDR3 is built from 15 residues.

V and J are TRBV5-1 and TRBJ1-3, with D possibly TRBD1 on 6 matching bases. Germline assignment: CDR1 SGHRS and CDR2 YFSETQ. The V end lost 8 bases, the J end lost 0 bases, and 18 bases lay between the germline ends. This CDR3 comprises 16 residues. The CDR3 nucleotides read TGCGCCAGTACCACAGGGCCAGGATCCTCTGGAAACACCATATATTTT. This codes for CASTTGPGSSGNTIYF.

Only one count was recorded for this clone. This chain uses TRBV2 with TRBJ1-2; a weak D match, TRBD1 (5 bases). In germline, CDR1 is SNHLY, CDR2 FYNNEI. This CDR3 spans 15 amino acids. V was cut by 8 bases and J by 4 bases, with 20 bases left in between. In DNA form, the CDR3 reads TGTGCCAGCCGGGGAACAGGACTAGTCGGCTATGGCTACACCTTC. Translation gives CASRGTGLVGYGYTF.